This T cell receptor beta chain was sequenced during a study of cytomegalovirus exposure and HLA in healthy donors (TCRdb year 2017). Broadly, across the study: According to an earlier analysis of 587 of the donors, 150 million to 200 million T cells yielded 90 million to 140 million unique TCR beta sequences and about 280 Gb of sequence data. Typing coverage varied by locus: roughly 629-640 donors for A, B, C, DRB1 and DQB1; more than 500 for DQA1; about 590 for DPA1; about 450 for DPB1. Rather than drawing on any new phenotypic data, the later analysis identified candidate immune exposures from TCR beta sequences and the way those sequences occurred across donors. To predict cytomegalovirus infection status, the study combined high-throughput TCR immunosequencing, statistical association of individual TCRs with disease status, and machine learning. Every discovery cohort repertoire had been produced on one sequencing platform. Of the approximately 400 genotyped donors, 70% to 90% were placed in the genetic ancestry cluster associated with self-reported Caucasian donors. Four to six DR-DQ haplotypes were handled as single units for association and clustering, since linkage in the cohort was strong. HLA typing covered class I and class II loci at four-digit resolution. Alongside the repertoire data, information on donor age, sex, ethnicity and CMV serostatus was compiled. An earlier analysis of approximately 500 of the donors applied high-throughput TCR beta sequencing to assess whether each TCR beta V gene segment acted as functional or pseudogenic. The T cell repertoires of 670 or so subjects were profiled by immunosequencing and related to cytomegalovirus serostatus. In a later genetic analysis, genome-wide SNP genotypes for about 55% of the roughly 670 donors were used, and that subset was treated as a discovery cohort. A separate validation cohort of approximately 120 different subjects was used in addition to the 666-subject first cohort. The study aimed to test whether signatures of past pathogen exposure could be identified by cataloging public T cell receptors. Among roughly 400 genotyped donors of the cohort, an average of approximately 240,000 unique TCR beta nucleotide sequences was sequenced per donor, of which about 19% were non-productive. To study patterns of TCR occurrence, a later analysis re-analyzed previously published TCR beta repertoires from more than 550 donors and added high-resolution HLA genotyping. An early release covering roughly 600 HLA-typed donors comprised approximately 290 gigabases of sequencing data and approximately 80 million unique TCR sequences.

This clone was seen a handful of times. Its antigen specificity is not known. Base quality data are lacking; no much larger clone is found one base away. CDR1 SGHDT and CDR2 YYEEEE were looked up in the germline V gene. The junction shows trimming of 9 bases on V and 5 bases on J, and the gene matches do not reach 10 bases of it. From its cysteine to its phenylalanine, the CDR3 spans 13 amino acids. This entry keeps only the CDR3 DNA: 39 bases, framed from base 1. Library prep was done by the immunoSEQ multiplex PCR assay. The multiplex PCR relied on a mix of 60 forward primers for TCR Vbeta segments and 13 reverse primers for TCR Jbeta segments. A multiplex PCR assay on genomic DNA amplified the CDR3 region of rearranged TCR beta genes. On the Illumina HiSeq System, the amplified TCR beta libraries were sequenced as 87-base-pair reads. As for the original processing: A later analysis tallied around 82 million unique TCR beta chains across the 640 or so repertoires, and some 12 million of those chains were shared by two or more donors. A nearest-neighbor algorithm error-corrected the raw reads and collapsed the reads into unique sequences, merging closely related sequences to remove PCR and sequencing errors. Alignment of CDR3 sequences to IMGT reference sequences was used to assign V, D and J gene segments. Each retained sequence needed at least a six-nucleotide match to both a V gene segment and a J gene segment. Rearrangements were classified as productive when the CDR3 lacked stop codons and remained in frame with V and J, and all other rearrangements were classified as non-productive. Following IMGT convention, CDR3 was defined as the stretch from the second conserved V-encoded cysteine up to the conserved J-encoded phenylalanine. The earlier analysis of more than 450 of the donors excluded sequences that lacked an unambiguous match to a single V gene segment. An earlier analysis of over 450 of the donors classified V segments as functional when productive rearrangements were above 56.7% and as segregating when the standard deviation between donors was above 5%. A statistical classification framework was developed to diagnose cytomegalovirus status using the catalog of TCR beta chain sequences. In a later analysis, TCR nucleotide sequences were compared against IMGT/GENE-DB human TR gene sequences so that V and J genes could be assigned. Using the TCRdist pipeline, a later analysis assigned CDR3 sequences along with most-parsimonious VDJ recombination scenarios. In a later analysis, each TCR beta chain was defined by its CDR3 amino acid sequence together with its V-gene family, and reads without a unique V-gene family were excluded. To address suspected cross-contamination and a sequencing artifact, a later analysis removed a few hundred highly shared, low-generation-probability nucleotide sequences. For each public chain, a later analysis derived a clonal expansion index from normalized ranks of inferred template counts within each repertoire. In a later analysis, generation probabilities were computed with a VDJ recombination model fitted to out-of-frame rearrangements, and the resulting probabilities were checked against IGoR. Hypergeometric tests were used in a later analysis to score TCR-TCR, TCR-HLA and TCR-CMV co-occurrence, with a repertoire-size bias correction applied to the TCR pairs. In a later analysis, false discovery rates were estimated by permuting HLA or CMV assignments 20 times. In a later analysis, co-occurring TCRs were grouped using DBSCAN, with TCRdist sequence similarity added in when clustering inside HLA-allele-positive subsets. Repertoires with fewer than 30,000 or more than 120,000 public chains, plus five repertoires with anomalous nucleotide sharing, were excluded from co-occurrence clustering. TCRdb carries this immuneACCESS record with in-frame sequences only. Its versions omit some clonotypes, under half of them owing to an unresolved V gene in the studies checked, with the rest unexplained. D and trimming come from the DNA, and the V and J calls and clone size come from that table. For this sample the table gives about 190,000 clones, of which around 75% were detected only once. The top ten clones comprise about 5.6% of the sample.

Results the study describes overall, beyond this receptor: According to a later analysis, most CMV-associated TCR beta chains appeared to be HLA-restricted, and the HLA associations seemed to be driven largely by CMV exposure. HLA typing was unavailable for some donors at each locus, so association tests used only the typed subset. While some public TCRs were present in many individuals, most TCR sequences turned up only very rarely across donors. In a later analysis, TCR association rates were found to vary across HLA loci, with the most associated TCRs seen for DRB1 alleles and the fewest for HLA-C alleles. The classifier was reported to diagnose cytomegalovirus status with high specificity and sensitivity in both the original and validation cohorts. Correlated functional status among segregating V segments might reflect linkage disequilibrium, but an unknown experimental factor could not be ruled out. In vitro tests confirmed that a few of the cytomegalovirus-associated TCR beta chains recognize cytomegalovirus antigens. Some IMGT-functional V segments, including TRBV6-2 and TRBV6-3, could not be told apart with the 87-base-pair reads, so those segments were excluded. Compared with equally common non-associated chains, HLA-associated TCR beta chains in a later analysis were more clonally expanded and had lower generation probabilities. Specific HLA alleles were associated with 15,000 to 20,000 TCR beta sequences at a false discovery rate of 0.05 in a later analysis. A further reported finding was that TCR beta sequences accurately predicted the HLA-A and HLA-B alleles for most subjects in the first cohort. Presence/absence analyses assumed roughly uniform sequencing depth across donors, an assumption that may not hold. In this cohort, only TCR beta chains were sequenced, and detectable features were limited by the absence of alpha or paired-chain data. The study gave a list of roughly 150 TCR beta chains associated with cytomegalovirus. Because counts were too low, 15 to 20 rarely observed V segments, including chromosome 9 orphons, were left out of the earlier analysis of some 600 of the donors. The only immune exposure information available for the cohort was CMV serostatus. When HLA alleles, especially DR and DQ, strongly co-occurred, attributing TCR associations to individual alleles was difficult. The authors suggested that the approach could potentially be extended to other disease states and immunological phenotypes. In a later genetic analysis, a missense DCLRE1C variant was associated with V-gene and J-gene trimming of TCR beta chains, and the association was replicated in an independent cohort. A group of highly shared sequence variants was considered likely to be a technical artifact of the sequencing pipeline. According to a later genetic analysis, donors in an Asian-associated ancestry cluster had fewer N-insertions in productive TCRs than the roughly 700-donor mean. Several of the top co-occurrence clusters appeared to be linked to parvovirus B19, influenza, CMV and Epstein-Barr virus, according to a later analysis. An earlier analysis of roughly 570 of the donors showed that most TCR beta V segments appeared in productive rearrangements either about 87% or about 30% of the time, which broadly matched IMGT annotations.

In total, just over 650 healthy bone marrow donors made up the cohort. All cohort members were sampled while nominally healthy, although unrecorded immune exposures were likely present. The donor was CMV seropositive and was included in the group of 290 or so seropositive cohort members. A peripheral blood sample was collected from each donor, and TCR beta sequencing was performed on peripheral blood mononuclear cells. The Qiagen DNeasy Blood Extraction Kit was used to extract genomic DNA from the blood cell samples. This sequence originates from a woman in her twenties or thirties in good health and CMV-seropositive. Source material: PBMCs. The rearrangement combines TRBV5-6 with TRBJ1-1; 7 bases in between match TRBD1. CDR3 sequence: CATRRQGGTEAFF. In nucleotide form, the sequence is TGTGCCACCCGACGACAGGGTGGGACTGAAGCTTTCTTT.